A selection of T cell receptor beta chains follows, all from one sample in a study of blood T cell repertoires in COVID-19. Clones were read by immunoSEQ multiplex PCR, and TCRdb kept only the in-frame ones, dropping some. The sample lists a few hundred thousand clones; 87% were seen once. The specimen sequenced was PBMCs or T cells enriched from blood (not recorded which). These receptors came from a woman younger than 45 who had recovered from COVID-19. Both conserved end residues are part of each CDR3. The D gene is left open where the match is weak. Clone size is given for some rows only: seen once, a few or many times, or a class if the clone is expanded.

abundance	len	d_gene	v_gene	j_gene	CDR3aa	CDR3nt
NA	15	NA	TRBV29-1	TRBJ1-1	CSVEPRQVMNTEAFF	TGCAGCGTTGAACCAAGACAGGTGATGAACACTGAAGCTTTCTTT
once	15	TRBD1	TRBV7-9	TRBJ1-2	CASSLGPGTGDGYTF	TGTGCCAGCAGCTTAGGTCCTGGGACAGGAGATGGCTACACCTTC
NA	11	NA	TRBV7-9	TRBJ1-2	CASSKERGYTF	TGTGCCAGCAGCAAGGAGCGAGGCTACACCTTC
NA	13	NA	TRBV6-5	TRBJ1-2	CASKKTERYGYTF	TGTGCCAGCAAAAAGACAGAGCGCTATGGCTACACCTTC
NA	15	NA	TRBV30	TRBJ1-3	CAWSPLRTYGNTIYF	TGTGCCTGGAGTCCACTCCGCACCTATGGAAACACCATATATTTT
few	17	TRBD1	TRBV7-2	TRBJ1-2	CASSSKPRTGGTWGYTF	TGTGCCAGCAGCTCTAAACCCCGGACAGGGGGCACTTGGGGCTACACCTTC
NA	11	NA	TRBV19	TRBJ1-1	CASSTTGEAFF	TGTGCCAGTAGTACCACAGGGGAAGCTTTCTTT
NA	14	NA	TRBV9	TRBJ1-1	CASSVHTENTEAFF	TGTGCCAGCAGCGTGCATACAGAGAACACTGAAGCTTTCTTT
NA	16	TRBD2	TRBV5-8	TRBJ2-3	CASSQAPAGSADTQYF	TGTGCCAGCAGCCAGGCTCCAGCGGGGAGCGCAGATACGCAGTATTTT
NA	14	NA	TRBV7-9	TRBJ2-7	CASSREGALREQYF	TGTGCCAGCTCCCGCGAAGGGGCGCTGAGGGAGCAGTACTTC
NA	16	TRBD1	TRBV4-2	TRBJ1-1	CASSQPGQGPNTEAFF	TGTGCCAGCAGCCAACCCGGACAGGGGCCAAACACTGAAGCTTTCTTT
NA	15	NA	TRBV19	TRBJ1-5	CASSISGQGGQPQHF	TGTGCCAGTAGTATATCAGGGCAGGGAGGCCAGCCCCAGCATTTT
NA	13	NA	TRBV6-5	TRBJ1-5	CASSPGGNQPQHF	TGTGCCAGCAGTCCCGGCGGGAATCAGCCCCAGCATTTT
NA	14	NA	TRBV19	TRBJ2-7	CASSMTQFATRQYF	TGTGCCAGTAGTATGACACAGTTCGCTACGAGGCAGTACTTC
NA	14	TRBD2	TRBV15	TRBJ2-1	CATSSSGGANEQFF	TGTGCCACCAGCAGTAGCGGGGGGGCCAATGAGCAGTTCTTC
NA	14	NA	TRBV6-6	TRBJ1-5	CASSYSGEGQPQHF	TGTGCCAGCAGTTACTCCGGGGAGGGGCAGCCCCAGCATTTT
NA	14	NA	TRBV19	TRBJ1-1	CASIEGALNTEAFF	TGTGCCAGTATAGAAGGGGCCTTGAACACTGAAGCTTTCTTT
NA	13	NA	TRBV2	TRBJ1-6	CASSEVGSSPLHF	TGTGCCAGCAGTGAGGTGGGGAGTTCACCCCTCCACTTT
NA	12	NA	TRBV29-1	TRBJ2-5	CSGLVPGETQYF	TGCAGCGGGTTGGTACCCGGAGAGACCCAGTACTTC
NA	16	TRBD1	TRBV4-3	TRBJ1-2	CASSQDFSGTGVGYTF	TGCGCCAGCAGCCAAGATTTTTCTGGGACAGGGGTTGGCTACACCTTC
NA	15	NA	TRBV7-2	TRBJ1-2	CASSPPGGEEYGYTF	TGTGCCAGCAGCCCACCCGGGGGGGAAGAGTATGGCTACACCTTC
NA	16	TRBD1	TRBV5-1	TRBJ1-2	CASSPGTVSANYGYTF	TGCGCCAGCAGCCCCGGGACAGTCTCGGCTAACTATGGCTACACCTTC
NA	14	TRBD1	TRBV7-9	TRBJ1-4	CASSRQGSPEKLFF	TGTGCCAGCAGCCGACAGGGGTCGCCGGAAAAACTGTTTTTT
once	15	TRBD1	TRBV5-4	TRBJ2-3	CASSSNRGRTDTQYF	TGTGCCAGCAGCTCCAACAGGGGGCGGACAGATACGCAGTATTTT
NA	16	NA	TRBV27	TRBJ1-2	CASSFRGGASFYGYTF	TGTGCCAGCAGTTTTCGCGGCGGGGCCAGCTTCTATGGCTACACCTTC
NA	15	NA	TRBV4-3	TRBJ2-1	CASSQEGATYNEQFF	TGCGCCAGCAGCCAAGAGGGGGCTACCTACAATGAGCAGTTCTTC
NA	15	TRBD1	TRBV29-1	TRBJ1-2	CSVATGTGGTYGYTF	TGCAGCGTTGCAACAGGGACAGGCGGGACCTATGGCTACACCTTC
NA	14	TRBD1	TRBV7-9	TRBJ1-1	CASSFGQGVTEAFF	TGTGCCAGCAGCTTCGGACAGGGAGTGACTGAAGCTTTCTTT
NA	14	NA	TRBV14	TRBJ2-3	CASSRPEGADTQYF	TGTGCCAGCAGCCGTCCCGAGGGAGCGGATACGCAGTATTTT
NA	16	NA	TRBV5-4	TRBJ1-6	CASSLAVSSYNSPLHF	TGTGCCAGCAGCTTGGCGGTGAGCTCCTATAATTCACCCCTCCACTTT
NA	17	TRBD2	TRBV5-1	TRBJ2-1	CASSLDSGGSSYNEQFF	TGCGCCAGCAGCTTGGATAGCGGGGGCTCCTCCTACAATGAGCAGTTCTTC
NA	16	NA	TRBV5-1	TRBJ2-1	CASSLDGSGSYNEQFF	TGCGCCAGCAGCTTGGACGGTAGCGGCTCCTACAATGAGCAGTTCTTC
NA	13	NA	TRBV19	TRBJ2-1	CASSVNGKREQFF	TGTGCCAGTAGTGTCAACGGGAAACGAGAGCAGTTCTTC
once	16	NA	TRBV6-5	TRBJ2-1	CASSYSDSKGFHEQFF	TGTGCCAGCAGTTACTCAGACTCGAAGGGGTTCCATGAGCAGTTCTTC
few	14	NA	TRBV27	TRBJ2-2	CASRASWNTGELFF	TGTGCCAGCAGGGCCTCCTGGAACACCGGGGAGCTGTTTTTT
NA	17	TRBD2	TRBV7-2	TRBJ2-3	CASSTGTSRISTDTQYF	TGTGCCAGCAGCACCGGGACTAGCCGTATAAGCACAGATACGCAGTATTTT
NA	13	NA	TRBV4-3	TRBJ1-3	CASSQVAGNTIYF	TGCGCCAGCAGCCAAGTCGCTGGAAACACCATATATTTT
NA	13	NA	TRBV12-3/TRBV12-4	TRBJ1-3	CASRQGGGNTIYF	TGTGCCAGCAGACAGGGTGGTGGAAACACCATATATTTT
NA	15	NA	TRBV19	TRBJ2-2	CASRNPGQNTGELFF	TGTGCCAGCCGAAACCCAGGGCAAAACACCGGGGAGCTGTTTTTT
once	14	NA	TRBV7-2	TRBJ1-1	CASSAGQLNTEAFF	TGTGCCAGCAGCGCCGGACAGCTGAACACTGAAGCTTTCTTT
NA	13	TRBD1	TRBV19	TRBJ2-1	CASRRDRGNEQFF	TGTGCCAGTAGACGGGACAGGGGAAATGAGCAGTTCTTC
few	16	NA	TRBV5-1	TRBJ1-3	CASSVRRGGGGNTIYF	TGCGCCAGCAGCGTGAGGCGAGGGGGTGGTGGAAACACCATATATTTT
NA	16	NA	TRBV4-1	TRBJ1-1	CASSQEQELTNTEAFF	TGCGCCAGCAGCCAGGAACAGGAACTAACGAACACTGAAGCTTTCTTT
NA	13	TRBD1	TRBV3-1/TRBV3-2	TRBJ1-2	CASSQGQGYGYTF	TGTGCCAGCAGCCAAGGACAGGGCTATGGCTACACCTTC
NA	15	TRBD1	TRBV5-1	TRBJ1-4	CASSLEGTVYEKLFF	TGCGCCAGCAGCTTGGAGGGGACAGTCTATGAAAAACTGTTTTTT
NA	17	TRBD1	TRBV3-1/TRBV3-2	TRBJ1-1	CASSRHGTGARGGEAFF	TGTGCCAGCAGCCGCCACGGGACAGGTGCCCGGGGAGGTGAAGCTTTCTTT
NA	13	NA	TRBV6-1	TRBJ1-1	CASSEARGVEAFF	TGTGCCAGCAGTGAAGCCAGGGGAGTAGAAGCTTTCTTT
NA	12	TRBD1	TRBV11-1	TRBJ1-2	CASSETGFGYTF	TGTGCCAGCAGCGAGACAGGGTTCGGCTACACCTTC
NA	13	NA	TRBV7-2	TRBJ1-2	CASSWGRNYGYTF	TGTGCCAGCAGCTGGGGGCGGAACTATGGCTACACCTTC
NA	16	TRBD1	TRBV5-5	TRBJ2-1	CASSLVGQGIRNEQFF	TGTGCCAGCAGCTTGGTCGGACAGGGTATTAGGAATGAGCAGTTCTTC
once	14	TRBD1	TRBV27	TRBJ1-2	CASSLSGQGHGYTF	TGTGCCAGCAGTTTGTCCGGACAGGGTCATGGCTACACCTTC
NA	13	NA	TRBV5-1	TRBJ1-2	CASSLLGVNGYTF	TGCGCCAGCAGCTTGCTAGGGGTGAATGGCTACACCTTC
NA	14	TRBD2	TRBV7-6	TRBJ2-5	CASSVSGGKETQYF	TGTGCCAGCAGCGTTTCGGGGGGAAAAGAGACCCAGTACTTC
NA	14	NA	TRBV30	TRBJ1-5	CAWSVGGNDQPQHF	TGTGCCTGGAGTGTCGGGGGAAACGATCAGCCCCAGCATTTT
NA	14	NA	TRBV3-1/TRBV3-2	TRBJ2-2	CASTLLGGPGELFF	TGTGCCAGCACCCTGCTGGGGGGACCCGGGGAGCTGTTTTTT
NA	14	NA	TRBV19	TRBJ1-1	CASTSAGGGTEAFF	TGTGCCAGTACCTCTGCCGGGGGAGGCACTGAAGCTTTCTTT
NA	14	NA	TRBV27	TRBJ1-2	CASSLPTGKLRYTF	TGTGCCAGCAGTCTACCAACAGGGAAGTTGAGGTACACCTTC
NA	15	TRBD1	TRBV27	TRBJ1-1	CASSSRDRANTEAFF	TGTGCCAGCAGTTCTCGGGACAGGGCGAACACTGAAGCTTTCTTT
once	14	NA	TRBV5-1	TRBJ1-1	CASSSTQTGPEAFF	TGCGCCAGCAGCTCGACACAGACAGGACCTGAAGCTTTCTTT
NA	17	TRBD1	TRBV6-1	TRBJ2-2	CASSEAVGQGATGELFF	TGTGCCAGCAGTGAAGCGGTCGGACAGGGGGCCACCGGGGAGCTGTTTTTT